Following are 11 T cell receptor beta chains from one sample sequenced in a study of long-term antiretroviral therapy in people with HIV. At survey level, the immunoSEQ assay was run in its v3.0 version. Only in-frame clones appear in the TCRdb table, and some are missing; sequencing was by immunoSEQ multiplex PCR. This sample has some 25,000 clones, with approximately 86% found just once. The material was unsorted PBMCs, obtained 1.9 years after starting antiretroviral therapy. The receptors stem from a woman aged 25 to 39 with HIV.

The rearrangement uses TRBV19 and TRBJ2-7, with D tentatively TRBD1 or TRBD2 (5 bases each). Germline CDR1 is LNHDA and CDR2 is SQIVND (reference sequence). The CDR3 length is 12 residues. V was clipped by 3 bases and J by 9 bases, with 12 bases between them. CDR3 protein: CASSIQGAGQYF. CDR3 DNA: TGTGCCAGTAGTATCCAGGGAGCTGGGCAGTACTTC.

The chain employs TRBV7-6 and TRBJ2-5, with D perhaps given as TRBD1 or TRBD2 (5 bases each). This CDR3 is built from 14 residues. CDR1 SGHVS and CDR2 FNYEAQ come from the germline V gene. Trimming shortened V by 3 bases and J by 3 bases, and 11 bases separated the two germline ends. Here the CDR3 DNA reads TGTGCCAGCAGCTTGAGGGACCCGAAAGAGACCCAGTACTTC. It translates to CASSLRDPKETQYF. Based on the CDR3 plus reference TRBV7-6 and TRBJ2-5, the full variable domain is GAGVSQSPRYKVTKRGQDVALRCDPISGHVSLYWYRQALGQGPEFLTYFNYEAQQDKSGLPNDRFSAERPEGSISTLTIQRTEQRDSAMYRCASSLRDPKETQYFGPGTRLLVL.

This clone was seen once. The chain has TRBV11-3 and TRBJ2-7; 7 bases align to TRBD1. From germline, CDR1 is SGHNT and CDR2 YENEEA. This CDR3 has 13 amino acids. V trimming: 1 base; J trimming: 3 bases; junction bases outside the gene matches: 0. CDR3 nucleotide sequence: TGTGCCAGCAGCTTAGGGGACAGCTACGAGCAGTACTTC. Residues: CASSLGDSYEQYF.

The chain is built from TRBV7-9 and TRBJ2-2; D unclear. The V end was cut by 3 bases, the J end by 1 base, with 12 bases between. CDR3 size: 16 residues. Germline CDR1 SEHNR, CDR2 FQNEAQ (reference sequence). CDR3: CASSLIWQENTGELFF. DNA for the CDR3: TGTGCCAGCAGCTTGATATGGCAGGAGAACACCGGGGAGCTGTTTTTT.

J is TRBJ1-2 and V is TRBV2, with D unclear. CDR1 is SNHLY and CDR2 is FYNNEI in the germline V gene. The CDR3 totals 12 residues. V shed 8 bases and J shed 2 bases, with 9 bases lying between them. CDR3 residues: CASYTTNYGYTF. The CDR3 DNA reads TGTGCCAGCTACACGACAAACTATGGCTACACCTTC.

The chain has TRBV5-1 and TRBJ1-5; 8 positions match TRBD1. The CDR3 spans 17 residues. Looked up from germline, CDR1 is SGHRS and CDR2 is YFSETQ. With 4 bases clipped from V and 0 bases from J, the junction kept 9 bases outside the gene matches. Here the CDR3 reads CASSPGGADYSNQPQHF. Here the CDR3 DNA reads TGCGCCAGCAGCCCAGGGGGCGCTGACTATAGCAATCAGCCCCAGCATTTT.

The count of this clone is one. The chain carries TRBV2 and TRBJ1-6; D possibly corresponds to TRBD1 (5 bases). Trimming pared 6 bases from V and 10 bases from J, leaving 13 bases between. CDR3 length: 13 amino acids. The germline V gene has CDR1 SNHLY and CDR2 FYNNEI. The CDR3 DNA sequence: TGTGCCAGCAGGGGTGGGGGGGTCTCACCCCTCCACTTT. Translated: CASRGGGVSPLHF.

The V and J genes are TRBV27 and TRBJ2-7, with D tentatively TRBD2 (5 bases). Looked up from germline, CDR1 is MNHEY and CDR2 is SMNVEV (reference sequence). CDR3 length equals 13 residues. Trimming stripped 5 bases from V and 1 base from J, with 9 bases between. The CDR3 region is CASSRGISYEQYF. As DNA, the CDR3 is TGTGCCAGCAGTCGGGGTATTTCCTACGAGCAGTACTTC.

The chain carries TRBV11-2 and TRBJ1-2, with D perhaps matching TRBD1 (5 bases). CDR3 size: 17 residues. V was trimmed by 4 bases and J by 0 bases, leaving 18 bases between them. CDR1 and CDR2 from the germline V gene are SGHAT and FQNNGV. CDR3 loop: CASSSNVGPTANYGYTF. The CDR3 DNA reads TGTGCCAGCAGCTCGAATGTCGGGCCGACAGCTAACTATGGCTACACCTTC.

This chain uses TRBV5-1 with TRBJ2-5; 15 bases match TRBD2. Germline values: CDR1 SGHRS, CDR2 YFSETQ. The CDR3 has 16 amino acids. The V segment lost 4 bases and the J segment 1 base; nucleotides outside the gene matches: 2. The CDR3 sequence is CASSEGLAGGQETQYF. Written as DNA, the CDR3 is TGCGCCAGCAGCGAGGGACTAGCGGGGGGCCAAGAGACCCAGTACTTC.

The CDR3 is CASSLQGQETQYF. The CDR3 nucleotides are TGCGCCAGCAGCTTACAGGGGCAAGAGACCCAGTACTTC. The chain links TRBV5-1 to TRBJ2-5, with 7 bases fitting TRBD1. Trimming took 2 bases from V and 2 from J; bases not matched to a gene: 0. This CDR3 is built from 13 residues. Germline CDR1 and CDR2: SGHRS and YFSETQ.